The 32 T cell receptor beta chains in this list originate from one sample, sequenced in a study of blood T cells in healthy people across ages (dated by TCRdb to between 2014 and 2017). Libraries were built with 5' RACE. Sequencer: Illumina HiSeq 2500. A second roughly 6 to 11 cycle PCR used a sample-barcoded 5' primer and a J-beta primer mix. TCRdb ran its own pipeline on the public reads, namely fastp trimming at Q25 and MiXCR clone calling, and kept in-frame beta chains. Identical CDR3 protein sequences are pooled into one entry, listed with their most common genes and DNA. For this sample the table gives under 1,000,000 distinct CDR3 sequences, of which 35% to 50% were detected only once. The leading ten clones occupy roughly 18% of the sample. The specimen was blood. These receptor sequences come from a man at least 80 years old in good health.

The J gene is TRBJ2-4, the V gene TRBV27; unclear D gene. The length of the CDR3 is 15 residues. The germline V gene has CDR1 MNHEY and CDR2 SMNVEV (reference sequence). V was cut by 2 bases and J by 1 base, with 9 bases left in between. Written as DNA, the CDR3 is TGTGCCAGCAGTTTAGGAATGTGGGCCAAAAACATTCAGTACTTC. This sequence encodes CASSLGMWAKNIQYF.

The chain couples TRBV7-9 to TRBJ2-3; D may be TRBD2 (6 bases). The CDR3 extends over 13 amino acids. With 5 bases removed from V and 10 bases from J, the gap between germline ends came to 16 bases. From germline, CDR1 is SEHNR and CDR2 FQNEAQ (reference sequence). CDR3 sequence reads: CASSPSGTGAQYF. DNA of the CDR3: TGTGCCAGCAGCCCATCGGGGACTGGTGCGCAGTATTTT.

This clonotype was detected only a few times. This chain joins TRBV20-1 and TRBJ2-3, with 7 positions matching TRBD2. This CDR3 is 16 amino acids long. Trimming took 3 bases from V and 4 from J; bases not matched to a gene: 13. Looked up from germline, CDR1 is DFQATT and CDR2 is SNEGSKA (reference sequence). This chain's CDR3 is CSASRFARERSDTQYF. CDR3 coding DNA: TGCAGTGCTAGCCGGTTCGCGCGGGAGAGGTCAGATACGCAGTATTTT.

The rearrangement joins TRBV5-6 to TRBJ2-5; tentative D call: TRBD1 (6 bases). V lost 5 bases and J lost 0, with 11 bases in between. The CDR3 is 14 residues long. Germline-derived CDR1 and CDR2 are SGHDT and YYEEEE. The CDR3 region has the DNA TGTGCCAGCAGTACGACAGGCGACCAAGAGACCCAGTACTTC. Its protein is CASSTTGDQETQYF.

This clonotype was counted ten times or more. The chain combines TRBV4-3 with TRBJ2-4, with 12 positions matching TRBD2. The V segment lost 0 bases and the J segment 9 bases; nucleotides outside the gene matches: 9. The germline V gene has CDR1 LGHNA and CDR2 YSLEER. This CDR3 region has 17 residues. CDR3 amino acids: CASSQERRLAGAAIQYF. The CDR3 DNA sequence: TGCGCCAGCAGCCAAGAGAGGAGACTAGCGGGAGCGGCCATTCAGTACTTC.

The chain carries TRBV20-1 and TRBJ2-7; D is unclear. Germline V gene sequence: CDR1 DFQATT, CDR2 SNEGSKA (reference sequence). This CDR3 has 15 residues. Trimming took 0 bases from V and 1 from J, leaving 13 bases between them. The CDR3 region has the DNA TGCAGTGCTAGAGAGGGCTACACGTCGTCCTACGAGCAGTACTTC. Protein product: CSAREGYTSSYEQYF.

This chain joins TRBV12-3 or TRBV12-4 and TRBJ2-5; D possibly uses TRBD1 or TRBD2 (5 bases each). CDR3 size: 15 residues. The germline V and J ends were trimmed by 6 bases and 3 bases, with 17 bases remaining between them. The CDR3, as DNA: TGTGCCAGCAGCCCGAATGGGACCCCTAAAGAGACCCAGTACTTC. It translates to CASSPNGTPKETQYF.

The CDR3 is CASSFSFGATSTEAFF. The CDR3 bases are TGTGCCAGCAGTTTCTCCTTCGGGGCAACTAGCACTGAAGCTTTCTTT. The chain combines TRBV12-3 or TRBV12-4 with TRBJ1-1, with D possibly TRBD1 on 5 matching bases. CDR3 length: 16 amino acids. Trimming cost V 3 bases and J 4 bases, with 18 bases left between them.

This clonotype was recorded a few times. The chain combines TRBV7-2 with TRBJ2-3, with a weak D call TRBD2 (6 bases). V shed 5 bases and J shed 0 bases, with 12 bases lying between them. CDR3 length: 15 residues. Germline V lookup: CDR1 SGHTA, CDR2 FQGNSA. The CDR3 region has the DNA TGTGCCAGCAGCCCCCTAGCGCTTAGCACAGATACGCAGTATTTT. This gives the protein CASSPLALSTDTQYF.

In its sample, this clonotype was seen a few times. The gene calls are TRBV29-1 and TRBJ1-2; D is possibly TRBD1 (5 bases). The germline V gene has CDR1 SQVTM and CDR2 ANQGSEA. V was trimmed by 3 bases and J by 5 bases, leaving 16 bases between them. This CDR3 spans 14 amino acids. The CDR3 here is CSVDLGGTRYGYTF. In nucleotides, the CDR3 is TGCAGCGTTGATTTGGGGGGGACTCGATATGGCTACACCTTC. Full variable domain (remainder filled in from reference TRBV29-1 and TRBJ1-2): SAVISQKPSRDICQRGTSLTIQCQVDSQVTMMFWYRQQPGQSLTLIATANQGSEATYESGFVIDKFPISRPNLTFSTLTVSNMSPEDSSIYLCSVDLGGTRYGYTFGSGTRLTVV.

V usage is TRBV5-1 and J usage is TRBJ1-4; weak D call: TRBD1 (5 bases). The CDR3 runs 16 residues. The V end was cut by 1 base, the J end by 2 bases, with 12 bases between. CDR1 is SGHRS, CDR2 YFSETQ, per germline. CDR3 sequence reads: CASSLSGDVTNEKLFF. The DNA of the CDR3 is TGCGCCAGCAGCTTGAGTGGGGACGTGACTAATGAAAAACTGTTTTTT.

This clonotype was detected a few times. The rearrangement uses TRBV20-1 and TRBJ1-5; D is perhaps TRBD1 (6 bases). CDR1 and CDR2 (germline): DFQATT, SNEGSKA (reference sequence). CDR3 length equals 15 residues. V was pared by 1 base and J by 4 bases, with 14 bases between. DNA for the CDR3: TGCAGTGCTAGAGGCTCCACAGGGCCGAATCAGCCCCAGCATTTT. It specifies CSARGSTGPNQPQHF.

Many counts were recorded for this clonotype. V is TRBV7-2 and J is TRBJ2-5, with TRBD2 identical over 8 bases. The CDR3 totals 14 residues. Per the germline V gene, CDR1 is SGHTA and CDR2 is FQGNSA. V was clipped by 1 base and J by 5 bases; unmatched bases: 3. CDR3 in amino acids: CASSLGASGETQYF. In DNA form, the CDR3 reads TGTGCCAGCAGCTTAGGAGCTAGCGGGGAGACCCAGTACTTC.

This rearrangement joins TRBV20-1 to TRBJ2-1, with 9 bases aligning to TRBD2. The last part of the DNA fits TRBJ2-7 better; the J call may be wrong. The CDR3 length is 15 residues. Germline V gives CDR1 DFQATT, CDR2 SNEGSKA (reference sequence). CDR3 nucleotide sequence: TGCAGTGCTCTACATAGCGGGAGCATGAGAAATGAGCAGTACTTC. Protein sequence: CSALHSGSMRNEQYF.

This clonotype was seen a handful of times. CDR3 sequence: CASSPTGRGNTEAFF. CDR3 sequence (DNA): TGTGCCAGCAGTCCGACAGGGAGGGGGAACACTGAAGCTTTCTTT. The chain employs TRBV12-3 or TRBV12-4 and TRBJ1-1; 7 bases fit TRBD1. The CDR3 is made up of 15 amino acids. The V gene end was trimmed by 5 bases and the J gene end by 1 base; junction bases not matched to a gene: 7.

This clonotype has at least ten counts. The chain is built from TRBV29-1 and TRBJ2-7; 13 bases match TRBD2. The germline CDR1 and CDR2 sequences are SQVTM and ANQGSEA. The CDR3 runs to 14 residues. Unmatched junction bases numbered 7, after V lost 4 bases and J lost 7 bases. CDR3 region: CSVGGTSGMGEQYF. CDR3 coding DNA: TGCAGCGTTGGTGGGACTAGCGGGATGGGGGAGCAGTACTTC.

The chain couples TRBV5-1 to TRBJ2-1, with 9 nucleotides matching TRBD1. Germline assignment: CDR1 SGHRS and CDR2 YFSETQ. The CDR3 extends over 14 amino acids. V shed 2 bases and J 10 bases; nucleotides not matched to a gene: 7. The chain's CDR3 is CASSFGTGQGEQFF. The CDR3 bases are TGCGCCAGCAGCTTCGGGACAGGACAGGGGGAGCAGTTCTTC.

The table lists this clonotype with a few counts. V usage is TRBV5-1 and J usage is TRBJ2-7, with D uncertain. Looked up from germline, CDR1 is SGHRS and CDR2 is YFSETQ. The CDR3 is 16 amino acids. Trimming took 3 bases from V and 2 from J, leaving 18 bases between them. CDR3 DNA sequence: TGCGCCAGCAGCTCGCAAGGACGGACGGCCACCTACGAGCAGTACTTC. This translates into CASSSQGRTATYEQYF. Together with reference TRBV5-1 and TRBJ2-7, the CDR3 gives the full variable domain: KAGVTQTPRYLIKTRGQQVTLSCSPISGHRSVSWYQQTPGQGLQFLFEYFSETQRNKGNFPGRFSGRQFSNSRSEMNVSTLELGDSALYLCASSSQGRTATYEQYFGPGTRLTVT.

This clonotype was recorded a few times. V usage is TRBV29-1 and J usage is TRBJ1-1; D unclear. The CDR3 has 13 residues. V was pared by 4 bases and J by 1 base, with 10 bases between. Per the germline V gene, CDR1 is SQVTM and CDR2 is ANQGSEA. CDR3 sequence reads: CSVGEDPNTEAFF. DNA for the CDR3: TGCAGCGTTGGTGAGGACCCGAACACTGAAGCTTTCTTT.

This clonotype has a handful of counts. The V and J genes are TRBV5-1 and TRBJ2-7; 7 positions agree with TRBD2. Germline values: CDR1 SGHRS, CDR2 YFSETQ. Trimming took 3 bases from V and 2 from J; bases not matched to a gene: 8. The CDR3 extends over 15 amino acids. The CDR3 loop is CASSSEAGDPYEQYF. The CDR3 DNA sequence: TGCGCCAGCAGCTCCGAGGCGGGGGACCCCTACGAGCAGTACTTC. The entire variable domain, with the rest obtained from reference TRBV5-1 and TRBJ2-7, is as follows: KAGVTQTPRYLIKTRGQQVTLSCSPISGHRSVSWYQQTPGQGLQFLFEYFSETQRNKGNFPGRFSGRQFSNSRSEMNVSTLELGDSALYLCASSSEAGDPYEQYFGPGTRLTVT.

This chain joins TRBV7-9 and TRBJ2-6, with D uncertain. Germline-derived CDR1 and CDR2 are SEHNR and FQNEAQ (reference sequence). This CDR3 comprises 15 residues. V gave up 3 bases and J gave up 0 bases, with 6 bases separating them. The CDR3 sequence: CASSFFLSGANVLTF. In DNA, the CDR3 is TGTGCCAGCAGCTTTTTCCTCTCTGGGGCCAACGTCCTGACTTTC.

The CDR3 here is CSASGTGRGSSYNEQFF. In DNA, the CDR3 is TGCAGTGCTTCCGGGACAGGGCGTGGGTCCTCCTACAATGAGCAGTTCTTC. The rearrangement uses TRBV20-1 and TRBJ2-1; TRBD1 matches at 9 bases. Germline V gene data show CDR1 as DFQATT and CDR2 as SNEGSKA (reference sequence). This CDR3 has 17 amino acids. With V trimmed by 5 bases and J by 0 bases, 11 bases remained unmatched.

The chain links TRBV10-3 to TRBJ2-7; tentatively, D is TRBD1 (6 bases). This CDR3 region has 13 residues. V was pared by 6 bases and J by 4 bases, with 13 bases between. The germline CDR1 and CDR2 sequences are ENHRY and SYGVKD. The CDR3 sequence is CAIRRQDRYEQYF. The CDR3 DNA reads TGTGCCATCAGGAGACAGGATAGGTACGAGCAGTACTTC.

The chain carries TRBV7-2 and TRBJ2-5; no clear D gene. Matching the DNA end better, TRBJ2-7 makes the J call doubtful. Germline loops: CDR1 SGHTA, CDR2 FQGNSA. This CDR3 region has 12 residues. Here the CDR3 DNA reads TGTGCCAGCAGCTTGGGGATCCACGAGCAGTACTTC. Translation: CASSLGIHEQYF.

The V call is TRBV24-1, the J call TRBJ2-5, with D possibly matching TRBD1 (6 bases). Between the trimmed V and J ends, which lost 2 bases and 4 bases, there was a span of 7 bases. From germline, CDR1 is KGHDR and CDR2 SFDVKD. This CDR3 comprises 13 residues. CDR3 sequence reads: CATSDYRAETQYF. The CDR3 nucleotides are TGTGCCACCAGTGATTACAGGGCAGAGACCCAGTACTTC.

In DNA, the CDR3 is TGTGCCAGCAGGGGCGAGGTCACCGGGGAGCTGTTTTTT. It specifies CASRGEVTGELFF. V and J are TRBV7-3 and TRBJ2-2; D call uncertain. Germline lookup yields CDR1 SGHTA and CDR2 FQGTGA. The CDR3 runs 13 residues. V lost 6 bases, J lost 4 bases, and 9 bases lay in between.

Notes on this clonotype: Given a much more abundant clone one base away, this may be a read error. The CDR3 region has the DNA TGTACCAGCAGCTTAGGAATAACTTATGAGCAGTTCTTC. Amino acids: CTSSLGITYEQFF. This rearrangement joins TRBV7-9 to TRBJ2-1; D is unclear. Germline assignment: CDR1 SEHNR and CDR2 FQNEAQ (reference sequence). CDR3 length: 13 amino acids.

The rearrangement joins TRBV7-8 to TRBJ2-3, with 7 bases matching TRBD2. CDR3 length: 14 residues. Trimming took 5 bases from V and 5 from J; bases not matched to a gene: 7. Germline V gene sequence: CDR1 SGHVS, CDR2 FQNEAQ. CDR3 sequence: CASSPTGEGDTQYF. DNA of the CDR3: TGTGCCAGCAGCCCAACGGGGGAGGGAGATACGCAGTATTTT.

The rearrangement links TRBV5-5 to TRBJ2-1; D uncertain. V was pared by 3 bases and J by 4 bases, with 11 bases between. CDR1 is SGHKS and CDR2 is YYEKEE in the germline V gene (reference sequence). There are 14 residues in the CDR3. CDR3: CASSSRADYNEQFF. The CDR3 bases are TGTGCCAGCAGCTCCCGGGCGGATTACAATGAGCAGTTCTTC.

This chain links TRBV2 with TRBJ2-4, with no clear D. This CDR3 comprises 13 residues. Deletions cut 2 bases from V and 3 bases from J, with 5 bases between. Looked up from germline, CDR1 is SNHLY and CDR2 is FYNNEI. The CDR3 DNA reads TGTGCCAGCAGTGAACCCTTCAAAAACATTCAGTACTTC. Its protein product is CASSEPFKNIQYF.

The J gene is TRBJ2-2, the V gene TRBV6-5, with TRBD2 matching over 9 bases. With V trimmed by 2 bases and J by 5 bases, 12 bases remained unmatched. This CDR3 is 18 amino acids long. Germline lookup yields CDR1 MNHEY and CDR2 SVGAGI. The DNA for the CDR3 is TGTGCCAGCAGTTACGGGAGTCCTAGCGGGATAAGGACCGGGGAGCTGTTTTTT. This codes for CASSYGSPSGIRTGELFF.

This chain joins TRBV24-1 and TRBJ2-3; 8 bases are a match to TRBD1. Germline loops: CDR1 KGHDR, CDR2 SFDVKD. V shed 7 bases and J 0 bases; nucleotides not matched to a gene: 2. The CDR3 covers 14 residues. CDR3: CATSGTGSTDTQYF. The CDR3 DNA reads as TGTGCCACCAGCGGGACAGGAAGCACAGATACGCAGTATTTT.